This T cell receptor beta chain was retrieved from a study of T cell responses to AZD1222 COVID-19 vaccine. Comments on this clone: What it recognizes is unknown.

Pooled samples include second doses given at about 4 or 12 weeks. Study-level points and caveats: Epitopes outside B.1.351 and B.1.1.7 mutated regions reportedly drew nearly half of spike TCRs. The donor cohort was predominantly white British with a female majority, and clonal diversity may have been underestimated. The study found vaccine-associated CD4 TCRs spanning spike, dominant at 160-218 and 743-854.

Repertoires were generated with immunoSEQ multiplex PCR, while TCRdb's copy carries only in-frame clones and drops some. The data hold about 270,000 clones, with approximately 94% observed a single time. Germline values: CDR1 LNHNV, CDR2 YYDKDF (reference sequence). V gave up 0 bases and J gave up 1 base, with 12 bases separating them. The CDR3 has 16 amino acids. Here the sequenced sample was peripheral blood, taken 28 days after the second AZD1222 dose. This chain uses TRBV15 with TRBJ1-1; maybe TRBD1 (5 bases). The clonotype originates from an adult who received the AZD1222 COVID-19 vaccine. As DNA, the CDR3 is TGTGCCACCAGCAGAGATCGCCAGGGTTGGAACACTGAAGCTTTCTTT. Residues: CATSRDRQGWNTEAFF.